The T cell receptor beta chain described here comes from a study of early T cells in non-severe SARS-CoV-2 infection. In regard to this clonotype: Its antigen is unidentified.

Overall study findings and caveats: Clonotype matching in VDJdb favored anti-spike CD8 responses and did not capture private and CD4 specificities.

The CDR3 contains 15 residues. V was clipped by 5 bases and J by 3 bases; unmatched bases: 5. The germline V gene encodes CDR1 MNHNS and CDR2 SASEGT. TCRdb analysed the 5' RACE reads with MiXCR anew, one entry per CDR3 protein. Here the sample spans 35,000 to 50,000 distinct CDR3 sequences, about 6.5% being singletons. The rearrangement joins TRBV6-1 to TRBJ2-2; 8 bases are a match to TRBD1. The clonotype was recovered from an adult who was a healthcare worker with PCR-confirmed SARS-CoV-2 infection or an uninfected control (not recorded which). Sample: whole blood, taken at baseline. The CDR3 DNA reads TGTGCCAGCAGTCCCCGGACAGGGCACACCGGGGAGCTGTTTTTT. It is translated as CASSPRTGHTGELFF.